A single sample gave rise to the 29 T cell receptor beta chains below, sequenced in a study of T cell changes during pregnancy in multiple sclerosis (dated by TCRdb to the late 2010s). Libraries were built with the immunoSEQ multiplex PCR assay. Imported from immuneACCESS, the table was reduced by TCRdb to in-frame sequences with V and J called. These copies leave out some clones; in studies compared against another copy, an unresolved V gene accounts for under half, and the cause of the remainder is not known. Within this sample are over 70,000 clones, with roughly 91% of them counted one time only. The ten largest clones represent around 4.5% of the sample. The sequences come from peripheral blood, collected in the first trimester of pregnancy. All receptors come from a female donor with multiple sclerosis, enrolled in a pregnancy study.

The J gene is TRBJ2-1, the V gene TRBV7-3; possibly TRBD2 for D (5 bases). The germline V and J ends were trimmed by 5 bases and 7 bases, with 9 bases remaining between them. Germline V gives CDR1 SGHTA, CDR2 FQGTGA. This CDR3 has 12 residues. CDR3 sequence reads: CASSGSGNEQFF. The CDR3 bases are TGTGCCAGCAGCGGTTCGGGGAATGAGCAGTTCTTC.

On this clone itself: At one end, the junction sequence differs from germline, possibly due to a read error. V and J are TRBV29-1 and TRBJ1-3, with a weak D call TRBD1 (5 bases). CDR1 SQVTM and CDR2 ANQGSEA come from the germline V gene. The CDR3 length is 12 residues. CDR3 nucleotide sequence: TGCGGCGTGGGGCAGGGTGAGGCCACCATATATTTT. It yields the protein CGVGQGEATIYF.

The chain carries TRBV5-1 and TRBJ1-1; 10 bases are shared with TRBD1. The CDR3 is 17 amino acids. With V trimmed by 5 bases and J by 0 bases, 10 bases remained unmatched. Germline-derived CDR1 and CDR2 are SGHRS and YFSETQ. The CDR3: CASRDHRTGGMNTEAFF. CDR3 bases: TGCGCCAGCAGAGACCACAGGACAGGGGGGATGAACACTGAAGCTTTCTTT.

This clone was detected only once. The genes are TRBV12-5 and TRBJ1-1; possibly TRBD1 for D (6 bases). V gave up 7 bases and J gave up 1 base, with 13 bases separating them. Germline CDR1 LGHNT, CDR2 FRNRAP. CDR3 size: 14 residues. CDR3 DNA: TGTGCTAGTGCCCTGAACAGGGAGAACACTGAAGCTTTCTTT. Its translation: CASALNRENTEAFF. Supplemented by reference TRBV12-5 and TRBJ1-1, the full variable domain reads DARVTQTPRHKVTEMGQEVTMRCQPILGHNTVFWYRQTMMQGLELLAYFRNRAPLDDSGMPKDRFSAEMPDATLATLKIQPSEPRDSAVYFCASALNRENTEAFFGQGTRLTVV.

The CDR3 bases are TGTGCCGGGTGGACAGCCCACTCTGGGGCCAACGTCCTGACTTTC. Translating it yields CAGWTAHSGANVLTF. The chain uses TRBV6-6 and TRBJ2-6, with D possibly being TRBD1 (6 bases). This CDR3 has 15 amino acids. Deletions cut 11 bases from V and 0 bases from J, with 14 bases between. Germline loops: CDR1 MNHNY, CDR2 SVGAGI (reference sequence).

V is TRBV2 and J is TRBJ2-7; tentative D call: TRBD2 (7 bases). CDR3 size: 18 residues. Germline CDR1 is SNHLY and CDR2 is FYNNEI. Trimming took 0 bases from V and 4 from J, leaving 22 bases between them. The CDR3, as DNA: TGTGCCAGCAGTGAAGCGCTTTGGGGGGGCGCAGAGAAATACGAGCAGTACTTC. Residues: CASSEALWGGAEKYEQYF.

This clone appeared a single time. The chain employs TRBV4-1 and TRBJ1-2, with 10 bases fitting TRBD1. The CDR3 is 16 residues long. The germline V gene encodes CDR1 MGHRA and CDR2 YSYEKL. With 3 bases clipped from V and 8 bases from J, the junction kept 12 bases outside the gene matches. This CDR3 reads CASSQGPGQGRGGYTF. For the CDR3, the DNA is TGCGCCAGCAGCCAGGGCCCGGGACAGGGGAGAGGGGGCTACACCTTC.

The genes are TRBV7-6 and TRBJ1-2; weak D call: TRBD1 (6 bases). Trimming left V 5 bases short and J 4 bases short, with 11 bases between. CDR3 length equals 13 residues. Germline-derived CDR1 and CDR2 are SGHVS and FNYEAQ. For the CDR3, the DNA is TGTGCCAGCAGCGAGGGGGGGATCTATGGCTACACCTTC. It specifies CASSEGGIYGYTF.

This clone was recorded once. The V gene is TRBV9, the J gene TRBJ2-2; TRBD1 matches 11 bases. The CDR3 sequence is 16 residues long. CDR1 and CDR2 from the germline V gene are SGDLS and YYNGEE. The V segment lost 4 bases and the J segment 6 bases; nucleotides outside the gene matches: 8. CDR3 sequence (DNA): TGTGCCAGCAGCCCGACCCCGGGACAGGGGGCCGGGGAGCTGTTTTTT. Translating it yields CASSPTPGQGAGELFF.

This clone was counted a few times. The chain uses TRBV7-2 and TRBJ1-5; TRBD1 is a possible D gene (6 bases). The V end was cut by 2 bases, the J end by 2 bases, with 7 bases between. The V gene's germline CDR1 is SGHTA and CDR2 FQGNSA. The CDR3 totals 14 residues. CDR3 in amino acids: CASSLRQGNQPQHF. The CDR3 DNA sequence: TGTGCCAGCAGCTTACGACAGGGCAATCAGCCCCAGCATTTT. The full variable domain, its missing parts supplied by reference TRBV7-2 and TRBJ1-5, is GAGVSQSPSNKVTEKGKDVELRCDPISGHTALYWYRQSLGQGLEFLIYFQGNSAPDKSGLPSDRFSAERTGGSVSTLTIQRTQQEDSAVYLCASSLRQGNQPQHFGDGTRLSIL.

This clone showed up just a few times. V is TRBV19 and J is TRBJ1-5; TRBD1 matches at 9 bases. CDR3 length: 16 residues. The germline CDR1 and CDR2 sequences are LNHDA and SQIVND (reference sequence). The V segment lost 5 bases and the J segment 0 bases; nucleotides outside the gene matches: 5. As DNA, the CDR3 is TGTGCCAGTAGTGACAGGGGGGTATATAGCAATCAGCCCCAGCATTTT. The encoded protein is CASSDRGVYSNQPQHF.

The rearrangement joins TRBV28 to TRBJ1-2; a weak D match, TRBD1 (5 bases). Looked up from germline, CDR1 is MDHEN and CDR2 is SYDVKM. The CDR3 runs to 15 residues. Trimming pared 8 bases from V and 0 bases from J, leaving 16 bases between. CDR3 sequence reads: CASVAGTITNYGYTF. The CDR3 bases are TGTGCCAGCGTGGCGGGGACTATCACTAACTATGGCTACACCTTC.

The chain employs TRBV25-1 and TRBJ1-2; D is possibly TRBD1 (6 bases). Trimming removed 3 bases at V and 8 bases at J, with 13 bases between. The CDR3 has 13 amino acids. Germline V gene data show CDR1 as MGHDK and CDR2 as SYGVNS. This chain's CDR3 is CASSDSGQMGYTF. DNA for the CDR3: TGTGCCAGCAGTGATTCGGGACAAATGGGCTACACCTTC.

This clone was picked up one time. V is TRBV9 and J is TRBJ2-2, with 8 bases matching TRBD2. Unmatched junction bases numbered 14, after V lost 4 bases and J lost 6 bases. Per germline, CDR1 SGDLS and CDR2 YYNGEE. CDR3 length: 17 residues. The CDR3 reads CASSFQIAGSLAGELFF. CDR3 DNA: TGTGCCAGCAGCTTCCAGATAGCGGGGTCCCTTGCCGGGGAGCTGTTTTTT.

This clone was counted only a few times. This chain connects TRBV12-5 to TRBJ2-7, with D unclear. V shed 2 bases and J shed 3 bases, with 20 bases lying between them. The CDR3 has 17 residues. Germline V CDR1 and CDR2: LGHNT, FRNRAP. The CDR3 reads CASGLPHVGAVGYEQYF. DNA of the CDR3: TGTGCTAGTGGTTTGCCCCATGTGGGTGCGGTTGGCTACGAGCAGTACTTC.

This chain links TRBV9 with TRBJ2-1, with 9 bases lining up with TRBD1. The germline V gene encodes CDR1 SGDLS and CDR2 YYNGEE. J lost 10 bases, V lost 4 bases, and 15 bases had no gene match. This CDR3 region has 16 residues. The CDR3, as DNA: TGTGCCAGCAGCCCCATTACAGGGGGCGCGAGGTTCGAGCAGTTCTTC. Amino acids: CASSPITGGARFEQFF.

The chain links TRBV19 to TRBJ1-1, with D unclear. This CDR3 region has 13 residues. From germline, CDR1 is LNHDA and CDR2 SQIVND (reference sequence). V shed 4 bases and J shed 1 base, with 7 bases lying between them. Written as DNA, the CDR3 is TGTGCCAGTAGTAAGAACACGAACACTGAAGCTTTCTTT. Its protein is CASSKNTNTEAFF.

The chain links TRBV19 to TRBJ1-4; D unclear. Germline V gene sequence: CDR1 LNHDA, CDR2 SQIVND (reference sequence). V shed 3 bases and J shed 6 bases, with 11 bases lying between them. The CDR3 length is 14 residues. DNA for the CDR3: TGTGCCAGTAGTATTCGCTGGGGAGATGAAAAACTGTTTTTT. It yields the protein CASSIRWGDEKLFF.

J is TRBJ1-2 and V is TRBV27; D unresolved. V lost 6 bases to trimming and J lost 0 bases, with 8 bases between them. CDR1 and CDR2 from the germline V gene are MNHEY and SMNVEV (reference sequence). The CDR3 is 13 amino acids. Here the CDR3 reads CASRASPNYGYTF. In DNA, the CDR3 is TGTGCCAGCAGAGCAAGTCCTAACTATGGCTACACCTTC.

The chain has TRBV6-5 and TRBJ1-4, with D tentatively TRBD1 (5 bases). CDR3 length: 13 amino acids. V was clipped by 2 bases and J by 5 bases, with 6 bases between them. CDR1 MNHEY and CDR2 SVGAGI come from the germline V gene. The CDR3 loop reads CASSYKGNEKLFF. CDR3 in DNA: TGTGCCAGCAGTTACAAGGGGAATGAAAAACTGTTTTTT.

V usage is TRBV7-9 and J usage is TRBJ1-6, with D perhaps TRBD1 (5 bases). Germline lookup yields CDR1 SEHNR and CDR2 FQNEAQ (reference sequence). Trimming left V 4 bases short and J 8 bases short, with 24 bases between. The CDR3 has 18 residues. In nucleotides, the CDR3 is TGTGCCAGCAGCTGGGAGAGAACAACCGGGACGGGAGATTCACCCCTCCACTTT. Translation: CASSWERTTGTGDSPLHF.

The chain is built from TRBV10-2 and TRBJ2-5; D unclear. The CDR3 has 13 amino acids. V was trimmed by 1 base and J by 3 bases, leaving 6 bases between them. Germline V gene sequence: CDR1 WSHSY, CDR2 SAAADI. This CDR3 is CASSEWQKETQYF. CDR3 in DNA: TGCGCCAGCAGTGAGTGGCAGAAAGAGACCCAGTACTTC.

The chain has TRBV5-6 and TRBJ2-7; TRBD1 aligns across 10 bases. Germline lookup yields CDR1 SGHDT and CDR2 YYEEEE. Unmatched junction bases numbered 4, after V lost 2 bases and J lost 2 bases. The CDR3 is 15 residues long. CDR3 residues: CASSLPGQGTYEQYF. The CDR3 DNA sequence: TGTGCCAGCAGCTTACCGGGACAGGGGACCTACGAGCAGTACTTC.

This chain connects TRBV9 to TRBJ2-3; 10 nucleotides line up with TRBD1. This CDR3 has 16 amino acids. Per the germline V gene, CDR1 is SGDLS and CDR2 is YYNGEE. V dropped 6 bases and J dropped 4; count of bases not matched to a gene: 11. The CDR3 protein is CASNPPGQGKADTQYF. DNA for the CDR3: TGTGCCAGCAACCCACCGGGACAGGGGAAAGCAGATACGCAGTATTTT.

The chain has TRBV6-1 and TRBJ2-4, with 9 bases identical to TRBD1. The trim removed 6 bases at V and 9 bases at J, leaving 9 bases unmatched. This CDR3 has 14 amino acids. The germline CDR1 and CDR2 sequences are MNHNS and SASEGT. CDR3 nucleotide sequence: TGTGCCAGCAGAGAGGGGACAGGGAGAGTCATTCAGTACTTC. Translated: CASREGTGRVIQYF.

The V call is TRBV7-6, the J call TRBJ1-2, with D maybe TRBD1 (5 bases). The ends were cut back, 5 bases at V and 8 bases at J, with 21 bases in the middle. The V gene's germline CDR1 is SGHVS and CDR2 FNYEAQ. The CDR3 has 15 residues. CDR3 coding DNA: TGTGCCAGCAGCCCCCCGCGGGGACTGACCTCCGGCTACACCTTC. Translation gives CASSPPRGLTSGYTF.

The chain employs TRBV18 and TRBJ2-7, with TRBD1 matching 8 bases. From germline, CDR1 is KGHSH and CDR2 LQKENI. The V segment lost 0 bases and the J segment 4 bases; nucleotides outside the gene matches: 8. The length of the CDR3 is 16 residues. The CDR3 here is CASSPPDRGPAYEQYF. CDR3 nucleotides: TGTGCCAGCTCACCACCCGACAGGGGCCCAGCGTACGAGCAGTACTTC.

CDR3 coding DNA: TGTGCCAGCAGTTTGATTGGGGGGGTTGAGACCCAGTACTTC. As protein: CASSLIGGVETQYF. This chain joins TRBV27 and TRBJ2-5, with TRBD2 matching 7 bases. The CDR3 spans 14 residues. Germline lookup yields CDR1 MNHEY and CDR2 SMNVEV (reference sequence). The junction had 6 bases not matched to a gene; V was cut back by 3 bases and J by 5 bases.

The chain recombines TRBV7-9 with TRBJ1-4; D may be TRBD1 (5 bases). This CDR3 is built from 13 residues. Germline lookup yields CDR1 SEHNR and CDR2 FQNEAQ (reference sequence). Trimming removed 4 bases at V and 10 bases at J, with 13 bases between. The CDR3 is CASSSGPRGKLFF. The CDR3 coding sequence is TGTGCCAGCAGCTCGGGACCGCGGGGAAAACTGTTTTTT.